What follows is one T cell receptor (beta chain) and its context. Its matching antigen is unknown. Reverse transcription of roughly 0.5 to 1 ug RNA was carried out with random hexamers. Using its own MiXCR run on the immunoSEQ multiplex PCR reads, TCRdb lists one record per CDR3 protein. The sample includes 95,000 to 150,000 distinct CDR3 sequences, 96% of them seen just once. This sample is part of a study of CD8 T cells in Susac syndrome. Study context: Among the sequenced Susac syndrome patients, about six had active disease while eight were in remission. Patients with Susac syndrome were therapy-naive, on corticosteroids, or on intravenous immunoglobulin alone at the time that blood was drawn. General observations from the study: Clonal expansion was not seen in any Susac syndrome CD4+ T cell repertoire.

CDR3 length: 15 residues. V was cut by 1 base and J by 2 bases, with 9 bases left in between. Germline loops: CDR1 LNHNV, CDR2 YYDKDF (reference sequence). V usage is TRBV15 and J usage is TRBJ1-5; D unclear. The receptor's source is a human donor with Susac syndrome. The sample was CD4+ T cells from PBMCs. CDR3 protein: CATSRGFTGNQPQHF. CDR3 nucleotides: TGTGCCACCAGCAGAGGGTTTACCGGCAATCAGCCCCAGCATTTT.